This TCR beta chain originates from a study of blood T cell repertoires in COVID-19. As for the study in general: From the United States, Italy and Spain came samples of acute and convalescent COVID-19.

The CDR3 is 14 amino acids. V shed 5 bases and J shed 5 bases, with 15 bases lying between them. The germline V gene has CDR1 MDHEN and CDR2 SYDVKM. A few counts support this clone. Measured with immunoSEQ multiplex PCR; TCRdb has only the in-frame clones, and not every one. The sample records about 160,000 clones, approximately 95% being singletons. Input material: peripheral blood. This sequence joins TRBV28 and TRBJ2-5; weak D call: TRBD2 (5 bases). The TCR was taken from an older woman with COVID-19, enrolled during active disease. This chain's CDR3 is CASSPPGSRETQYF. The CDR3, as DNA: TGTGCCAGCAGTCCCCCGGGGTCACGGGAGACCCAGTACTTC.